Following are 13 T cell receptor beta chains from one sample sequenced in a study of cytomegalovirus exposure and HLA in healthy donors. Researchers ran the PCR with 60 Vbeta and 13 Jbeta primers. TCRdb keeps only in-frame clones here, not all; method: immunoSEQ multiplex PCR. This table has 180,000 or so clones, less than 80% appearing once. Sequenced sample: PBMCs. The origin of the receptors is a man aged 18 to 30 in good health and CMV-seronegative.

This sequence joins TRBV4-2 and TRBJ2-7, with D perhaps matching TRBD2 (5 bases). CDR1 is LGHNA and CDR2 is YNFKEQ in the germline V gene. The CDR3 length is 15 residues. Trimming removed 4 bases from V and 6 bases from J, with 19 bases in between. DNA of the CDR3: TGTGCCAGCAGCCCGTCGGACGGAGCGGAGGCCGAGCAGTACTTC. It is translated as CASSPSDGAEAEQYF.

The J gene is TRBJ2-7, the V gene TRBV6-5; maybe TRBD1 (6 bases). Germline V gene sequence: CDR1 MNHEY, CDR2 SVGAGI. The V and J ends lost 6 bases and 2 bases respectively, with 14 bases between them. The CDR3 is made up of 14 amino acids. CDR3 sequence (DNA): TGTGCCAGCAGACCGACAGGTGGGACCTACGAGCAGTACTTC. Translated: CASRPTGGTYEQYF.

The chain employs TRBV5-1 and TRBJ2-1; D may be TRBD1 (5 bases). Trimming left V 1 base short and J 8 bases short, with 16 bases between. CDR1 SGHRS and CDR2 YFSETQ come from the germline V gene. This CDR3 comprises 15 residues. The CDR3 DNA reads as TGCGCCAGCAGCTTGAAGCAGGGTTTCGGCGATGAGCAGTTCTTC. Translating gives CASSLKQGFGDEQFF.

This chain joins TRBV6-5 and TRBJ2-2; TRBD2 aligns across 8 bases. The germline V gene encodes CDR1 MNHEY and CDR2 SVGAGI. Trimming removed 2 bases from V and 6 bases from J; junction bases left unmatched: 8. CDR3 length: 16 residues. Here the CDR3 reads CASSYPQGLGAGELFF. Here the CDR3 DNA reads TGTGCCAGCAGTTACCCCCAGGGACTAGGGGCCGGGGAGCTGTTTTTT.

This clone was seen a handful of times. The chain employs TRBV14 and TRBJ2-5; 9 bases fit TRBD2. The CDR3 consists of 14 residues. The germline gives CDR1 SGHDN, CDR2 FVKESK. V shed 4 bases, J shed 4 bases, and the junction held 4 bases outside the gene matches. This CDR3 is CASSLSGRGETQYF. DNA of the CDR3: TGTGCCAGCAGCCTTAGCGGGAGAGGAGAGACCCAGTACTTC.

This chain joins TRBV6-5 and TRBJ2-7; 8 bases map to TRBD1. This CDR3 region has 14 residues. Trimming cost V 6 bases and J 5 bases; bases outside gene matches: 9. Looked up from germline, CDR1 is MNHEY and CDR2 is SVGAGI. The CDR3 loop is CASRETDRGHEQYF. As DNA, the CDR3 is TGTGCCAGCAGGGAAACTGACAGGGGTCACGAGCAGTACTTC.

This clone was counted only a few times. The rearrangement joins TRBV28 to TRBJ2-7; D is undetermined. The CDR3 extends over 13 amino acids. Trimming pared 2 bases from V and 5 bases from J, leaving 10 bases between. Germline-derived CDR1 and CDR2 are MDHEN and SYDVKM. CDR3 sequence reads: CASSLGRSNEQYF. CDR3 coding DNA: TGTGCCAGCAGTTTAGGAAGGAGCAACGAGCAGTACTTC.

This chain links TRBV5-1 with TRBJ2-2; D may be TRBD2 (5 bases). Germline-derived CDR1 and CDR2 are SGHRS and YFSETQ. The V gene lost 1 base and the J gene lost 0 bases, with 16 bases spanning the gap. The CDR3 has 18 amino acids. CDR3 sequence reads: CASSLPVRAASNTGELFF. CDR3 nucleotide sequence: TGCGCCAGCAGCTTGCCGGTACGAGCGGCGTCGAACACCGGGGAGCTGTTTTTT.

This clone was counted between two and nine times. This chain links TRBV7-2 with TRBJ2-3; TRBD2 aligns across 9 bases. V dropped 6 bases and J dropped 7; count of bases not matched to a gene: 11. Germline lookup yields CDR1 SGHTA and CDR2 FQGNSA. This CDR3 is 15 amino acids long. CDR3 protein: CASRPSGGIRNTQYF. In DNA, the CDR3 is TGTGCCAGCAGACCCAGCGGGGGGATAAGAAATACGCAGTATTTT.

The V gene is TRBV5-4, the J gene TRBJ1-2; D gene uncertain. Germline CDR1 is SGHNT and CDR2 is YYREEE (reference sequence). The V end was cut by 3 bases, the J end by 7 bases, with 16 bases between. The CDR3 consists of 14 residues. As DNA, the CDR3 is TGTGCCAGCAGCTCTACCACCGGGTTACTTGGCTACACCTTC. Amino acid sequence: CASSSTTGLLGYTF.

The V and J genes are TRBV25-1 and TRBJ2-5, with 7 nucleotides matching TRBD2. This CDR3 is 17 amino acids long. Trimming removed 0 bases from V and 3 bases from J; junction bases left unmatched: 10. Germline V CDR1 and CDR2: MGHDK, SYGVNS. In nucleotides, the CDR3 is TGTGCCAGCAGTGAATATCGGGCTAGCGGTAACAAAGAGACCCAGTACTTC. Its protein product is CASSEYRASGNKETQYF.

CDR3 coding DNA: TGCAGTGCAAGGGGTGAAAAACTGTTTTTT. This encodes CSARGEKLFF. This rearrangement joins TRBV20-1 to TRBJ1-4; D perhaps matches TRBD1 (5 bases). V dropped 6 bases and J dropped 7 bases, with 6 bases sitting between them. The germline CDR1 and CDR2 sequences are DFQATT and SNEGSKA (reference sequence). This CDR3 has 10 amino acids.

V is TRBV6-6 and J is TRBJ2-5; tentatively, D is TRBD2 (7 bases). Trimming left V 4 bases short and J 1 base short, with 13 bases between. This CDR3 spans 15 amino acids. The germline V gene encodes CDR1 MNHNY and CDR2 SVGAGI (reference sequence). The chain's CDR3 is CASSSRGGLQETQYF. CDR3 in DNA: TGTGCCAGCAGTTCCCGCGGGGGCCTCCAAGAGACCCAGTACTTC.